This TCR beta chain was captured by sequencing in a study of CD8+CD57+ T cells in acquired aplastic anemia. TCR beta VDJ and CDR3 profiling used genomic DNA as template. TCRdb re-called the reads through MiXCR, storing one row per CDR3 protein. Found here are 150,000 to 200,000 distinct CDR3 sequences, about 50% of them singletons; the top ten hold under 35%. Patients selected for sequencing had displayed CD8+CD57+ cell expansion by flow cytometry. Everyone among the patients had severe acquired aplastic anemia. The CDR3 has 20 residues. The V and J ends lost 0 bases and 6 bases, in that order; junction bases with no gene match: 15. Germline CDR1 reads SGDLS; CDR2 reads YYNGEE. This clonotype was picked up many times.

The source material was sorted CD4+, CD8+, or CD8+CD57+ T cells (not recorded which) from PBMCs. The gene calls are TRBV9 and TRBJ2-1; 13 nucleotides align to TRBD2. This clonotype originated in a human donor with aplastic anemia. The CDR3 loop reads CASSVATDPTSGRAANEQFF. The CDR3 DNA reads as TGTGCCAGCAGCGTAGCTACCGACCCCACTAGCGGGAGGGCCGCCAATGAGCAGTTCTTC.